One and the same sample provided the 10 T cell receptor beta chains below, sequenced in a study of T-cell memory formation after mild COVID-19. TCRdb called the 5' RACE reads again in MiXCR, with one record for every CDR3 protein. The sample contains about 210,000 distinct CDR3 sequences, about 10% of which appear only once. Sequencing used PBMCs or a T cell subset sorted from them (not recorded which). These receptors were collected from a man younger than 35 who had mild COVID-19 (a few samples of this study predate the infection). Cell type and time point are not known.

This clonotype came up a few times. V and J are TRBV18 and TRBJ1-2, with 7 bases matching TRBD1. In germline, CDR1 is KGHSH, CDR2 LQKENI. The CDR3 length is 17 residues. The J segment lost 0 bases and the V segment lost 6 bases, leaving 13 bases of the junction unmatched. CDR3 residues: CASSLGWGQQANYGYTF. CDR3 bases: TGTGCCAGCTCCCTAGGCTGGGGACAGCAAGCTAACTATGGCTACACCTTC.

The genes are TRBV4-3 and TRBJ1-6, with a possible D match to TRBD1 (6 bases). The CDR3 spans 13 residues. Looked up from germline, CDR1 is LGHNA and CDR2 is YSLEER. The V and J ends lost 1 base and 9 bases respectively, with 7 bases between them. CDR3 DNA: TGCGCCAGCAGCCAAGGACAGGCTTCACCCCTCCACTTT. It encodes CASSQGQASPLHF.

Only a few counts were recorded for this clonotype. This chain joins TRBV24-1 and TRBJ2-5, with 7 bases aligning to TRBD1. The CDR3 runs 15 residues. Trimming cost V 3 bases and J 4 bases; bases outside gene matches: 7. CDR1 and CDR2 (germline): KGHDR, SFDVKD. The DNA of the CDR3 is TGTGCCACCAGTGATGCCACAGGGGCGGGAGAGACCCAGTACTTC. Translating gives CATSDATGAGETQYF.

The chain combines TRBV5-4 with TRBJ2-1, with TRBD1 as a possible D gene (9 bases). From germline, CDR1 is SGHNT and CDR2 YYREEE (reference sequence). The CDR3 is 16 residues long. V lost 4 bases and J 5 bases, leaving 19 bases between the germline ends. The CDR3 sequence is CASSPGGDRANNEQFF. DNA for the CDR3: TGTGCCAGCAGCCCGGGAGGGGACAGGGCGAACAATGAGCAGTTCTTC.

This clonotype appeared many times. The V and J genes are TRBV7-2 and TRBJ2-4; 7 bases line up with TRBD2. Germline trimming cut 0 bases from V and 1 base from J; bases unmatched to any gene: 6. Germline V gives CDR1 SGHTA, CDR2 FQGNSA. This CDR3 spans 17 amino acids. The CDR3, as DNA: TGTGCCAGCAGCTTAGCGAGGGACGGGGGGGCCAAAAACATTCAGTACTTC. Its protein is CASSLARDGGAKNIQYF. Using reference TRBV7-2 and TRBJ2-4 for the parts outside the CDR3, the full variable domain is GAGVSQSPSNKVTEKGKDVELRCDPISGHTALYWYRQSLGQGLEFLIYFQGNSAPDKSGLPSDRFSAERTGGSVSTLTIQRTQQEDSAVYLCASSLARDGGAKNIQYFGAGTRLSVL.

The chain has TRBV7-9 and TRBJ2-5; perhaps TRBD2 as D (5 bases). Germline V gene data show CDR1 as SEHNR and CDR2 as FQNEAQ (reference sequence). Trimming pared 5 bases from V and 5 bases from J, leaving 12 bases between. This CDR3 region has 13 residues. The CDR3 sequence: CASSDFVAETQYF. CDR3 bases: TGTGCCAGCAGCGACTTTGTAGCGGAGACCCAGTACTTC.

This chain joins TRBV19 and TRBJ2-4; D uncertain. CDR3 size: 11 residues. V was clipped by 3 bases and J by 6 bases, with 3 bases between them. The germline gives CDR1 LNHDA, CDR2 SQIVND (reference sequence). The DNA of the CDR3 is TGTGCCAGTAGTATCAGAAACATTCAGTACTTC. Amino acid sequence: CASSIRNIQYF.

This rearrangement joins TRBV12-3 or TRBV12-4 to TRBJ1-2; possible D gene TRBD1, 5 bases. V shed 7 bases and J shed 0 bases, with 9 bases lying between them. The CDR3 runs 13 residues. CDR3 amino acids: CASTSGSNYGYTF. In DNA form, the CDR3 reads TGTGCCAGCACGTCAGGGTCTAACTATGGCTACACCTTC.

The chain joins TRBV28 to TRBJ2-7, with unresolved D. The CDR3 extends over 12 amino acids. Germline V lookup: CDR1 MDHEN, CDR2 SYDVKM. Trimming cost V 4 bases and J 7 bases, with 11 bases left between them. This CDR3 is CASSSSLGEQYV. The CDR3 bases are TGTGCCAGCAGTTCCTCCCTAGGGGAGCAGTACGTC.

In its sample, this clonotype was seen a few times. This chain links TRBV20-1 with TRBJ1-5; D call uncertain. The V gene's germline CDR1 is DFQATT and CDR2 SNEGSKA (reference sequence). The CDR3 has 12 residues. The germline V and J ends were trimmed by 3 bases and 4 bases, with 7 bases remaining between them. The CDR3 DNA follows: TGCAGTGCTAGCCGCCAGAATCAGCCCCAGCATTTT. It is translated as CSASRQNQPQHF.